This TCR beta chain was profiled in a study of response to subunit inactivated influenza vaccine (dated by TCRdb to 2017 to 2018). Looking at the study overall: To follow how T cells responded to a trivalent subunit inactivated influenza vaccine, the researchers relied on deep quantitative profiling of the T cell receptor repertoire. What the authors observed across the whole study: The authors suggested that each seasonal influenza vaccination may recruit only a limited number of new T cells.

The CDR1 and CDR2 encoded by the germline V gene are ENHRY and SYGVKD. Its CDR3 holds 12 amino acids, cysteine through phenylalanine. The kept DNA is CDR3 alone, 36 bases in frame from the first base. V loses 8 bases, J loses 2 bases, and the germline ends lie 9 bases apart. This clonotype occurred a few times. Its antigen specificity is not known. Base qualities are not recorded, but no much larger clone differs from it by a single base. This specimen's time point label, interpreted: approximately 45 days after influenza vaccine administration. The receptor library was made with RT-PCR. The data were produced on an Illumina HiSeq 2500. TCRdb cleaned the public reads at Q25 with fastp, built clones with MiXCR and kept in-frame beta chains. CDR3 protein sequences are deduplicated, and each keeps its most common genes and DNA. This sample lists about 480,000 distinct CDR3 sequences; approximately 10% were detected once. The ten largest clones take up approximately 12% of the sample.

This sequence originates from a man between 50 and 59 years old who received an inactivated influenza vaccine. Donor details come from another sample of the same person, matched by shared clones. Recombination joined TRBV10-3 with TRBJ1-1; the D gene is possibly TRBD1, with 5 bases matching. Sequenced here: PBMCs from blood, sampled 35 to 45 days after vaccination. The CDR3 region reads CAIQGSNTEAFF. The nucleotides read TGTGCCATCCAGGGCTCCAACACTGAAGCTTTCTTT.